The T cell receptor (beta chain) described here comes from a study of blood T cell repertoires in COVID-19. Study processing details: Estimated nucleated cell counts came from reference gene primer amplification. The table came from immunoSEQ multiplex PCR; TCRdb's copy has only in-frame clones and leaves some out. V and J calls and clone size are given by that table; D and trimming were obtained from the DNA. The sample comprises about 70,000 clones, about four fifths of which are singletons, and 8.5% to 10% rests with the top ten. Trimming cost V 5 bases and J 2 bases, with 18 bases left between them. Per germline, CDR1 LNHDA and CDR2 SQIVND (reference sequence). This CDR3 has 16 amino acids. This clone has a single count.

This rearrangement joins TRBV19 to TRBJ2-5; perhaps TRBD2 as D (5 bases). The material sequenced was peripheral blood. This sequence was found in a woman older than 75 with acute or convalescent COVID-19. CDR3 in amino acids: CASSSRSAPGQETQYF. CDR3 nucleotide sequence: TGTGCCAGTAGTTCCCGGAGCGCCCCGGGGCAAGAGACCCAGTACTTC.